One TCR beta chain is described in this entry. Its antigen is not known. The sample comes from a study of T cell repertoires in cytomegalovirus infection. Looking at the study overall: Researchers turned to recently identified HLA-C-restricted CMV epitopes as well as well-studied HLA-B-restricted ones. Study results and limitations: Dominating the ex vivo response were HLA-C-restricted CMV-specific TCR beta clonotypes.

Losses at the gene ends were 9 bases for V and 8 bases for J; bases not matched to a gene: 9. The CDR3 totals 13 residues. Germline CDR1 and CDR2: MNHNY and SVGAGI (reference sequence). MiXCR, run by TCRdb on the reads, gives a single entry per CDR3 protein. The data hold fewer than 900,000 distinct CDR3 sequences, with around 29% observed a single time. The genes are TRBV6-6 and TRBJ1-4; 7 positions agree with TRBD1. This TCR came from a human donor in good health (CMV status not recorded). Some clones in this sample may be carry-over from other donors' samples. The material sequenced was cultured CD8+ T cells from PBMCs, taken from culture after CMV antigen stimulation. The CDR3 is CASLQGWNEKLFF. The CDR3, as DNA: TGTGCCAGTTTACAGGGGTGGAACGAAAAACTGTTTTTT.